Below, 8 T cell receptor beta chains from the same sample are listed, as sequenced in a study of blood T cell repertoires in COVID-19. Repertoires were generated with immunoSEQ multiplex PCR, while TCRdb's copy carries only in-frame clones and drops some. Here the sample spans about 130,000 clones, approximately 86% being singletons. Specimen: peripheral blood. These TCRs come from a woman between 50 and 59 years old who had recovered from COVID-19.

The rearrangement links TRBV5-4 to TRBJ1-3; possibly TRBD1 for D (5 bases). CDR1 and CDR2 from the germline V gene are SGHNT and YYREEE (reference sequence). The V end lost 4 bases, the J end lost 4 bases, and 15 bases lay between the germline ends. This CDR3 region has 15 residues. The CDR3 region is CASSLQESAGNTIYF. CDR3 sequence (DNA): TGTGCCAGCAGCCTACAGGAATCAGCGGGAAACACCATATATTTT.

CDR3 in amino acids: CASSMQGDRREKLFF. The CDR3 nucleotides read TGTGCCAGTAGTATGCAGGGGGACAGGCGGGAAAAACTGTTTTTT. This chain connects TRBV19 to TRBJ1-4; 8 bases agree with TRBD1. V lost 3 bases and J lost 8; bases outside the gene matches: 8. Germline V gene data show CDR1 as LNHDA and CDR2 as SQIVND (reference sequence). This CDR3 contains 15 residues. Variable domain in full (rest from reference TRBV19 and TRBJ1-4): DGGITQSPKYLFRKEGQNVTLSCEQNLNHDAMYWYRQDPGQGLRLIYYSQIVNDFQKGDIAEGYSVSREKKESFPLTVTSAQKNPTAFYLCASSMQGDRREKLFFGSGTQLSVL.

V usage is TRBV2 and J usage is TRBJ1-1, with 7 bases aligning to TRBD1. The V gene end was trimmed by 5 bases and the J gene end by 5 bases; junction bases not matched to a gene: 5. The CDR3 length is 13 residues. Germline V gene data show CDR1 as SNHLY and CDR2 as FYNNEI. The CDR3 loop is CASSSQGVTEAFF. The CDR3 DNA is TGTGCCAGCAGTTCTCAGGGGGTGACTGAAGCTTTCTTT.

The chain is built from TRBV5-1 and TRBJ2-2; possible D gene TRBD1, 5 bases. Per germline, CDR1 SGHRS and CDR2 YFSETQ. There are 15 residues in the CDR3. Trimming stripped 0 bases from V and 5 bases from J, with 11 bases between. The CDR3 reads CASSLEGRWTGELFF. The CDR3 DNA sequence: TGCGCCAGCAGCTTGGAGGGGCGTTGGACCGGGGAGCTGTTTTTT.

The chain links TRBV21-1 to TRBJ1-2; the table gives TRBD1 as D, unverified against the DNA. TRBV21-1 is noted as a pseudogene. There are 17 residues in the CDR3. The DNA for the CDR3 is TGTGCCAGCAGAGAAAAGGCAGTGGCAGGGGGCGGTGGTGGCTACACCTTC. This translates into CASREKAVAGGGGGYTF.

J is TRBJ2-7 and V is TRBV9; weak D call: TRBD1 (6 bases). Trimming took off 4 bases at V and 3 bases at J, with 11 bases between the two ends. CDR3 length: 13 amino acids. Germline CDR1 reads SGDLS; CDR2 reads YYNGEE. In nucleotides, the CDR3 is TGTGCCAGCAGCCCCACAGGGAGCTACGAGCAGTACTTC. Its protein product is CASSPTGSYEQYF.

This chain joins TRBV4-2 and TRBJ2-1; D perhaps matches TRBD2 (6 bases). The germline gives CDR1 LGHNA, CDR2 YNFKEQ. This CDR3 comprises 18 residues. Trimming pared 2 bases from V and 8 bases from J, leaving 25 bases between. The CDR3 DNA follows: TGTGCCAGCAGCCAAAAGGGGTCCCTAGCGTTTAAAGTCCATGAGCAGTTCTTC. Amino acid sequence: CASSQKGSLAFKVHEQFF.

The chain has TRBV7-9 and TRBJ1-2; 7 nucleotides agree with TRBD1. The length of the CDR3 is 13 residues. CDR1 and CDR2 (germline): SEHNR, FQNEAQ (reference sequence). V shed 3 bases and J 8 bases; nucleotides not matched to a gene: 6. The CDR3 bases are TGTGCCAGCAGCTTGGGACAGTTCAAGGGCTACACCTTC. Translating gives CASSLGQFKGYTF.